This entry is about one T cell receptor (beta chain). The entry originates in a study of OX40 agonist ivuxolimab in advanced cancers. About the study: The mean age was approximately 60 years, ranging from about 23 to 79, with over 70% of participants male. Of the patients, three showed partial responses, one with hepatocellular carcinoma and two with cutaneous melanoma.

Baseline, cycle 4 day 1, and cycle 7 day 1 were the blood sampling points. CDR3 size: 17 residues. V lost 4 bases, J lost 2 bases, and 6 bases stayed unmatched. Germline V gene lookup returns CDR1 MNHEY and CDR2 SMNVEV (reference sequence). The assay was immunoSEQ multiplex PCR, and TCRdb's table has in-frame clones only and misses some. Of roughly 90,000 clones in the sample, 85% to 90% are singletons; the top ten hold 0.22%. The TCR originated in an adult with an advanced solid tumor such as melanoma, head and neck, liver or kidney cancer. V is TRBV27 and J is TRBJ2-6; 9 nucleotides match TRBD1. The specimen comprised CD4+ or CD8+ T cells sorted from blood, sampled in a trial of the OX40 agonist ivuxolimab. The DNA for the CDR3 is TGTGCCAGCAGTTGGAAAACAGGGGGCGCTGGGGCCAACGTCCTGACTTTC. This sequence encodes CASSWKTGGAGANVLTF.